A single T cell receptor beta chain is shown here with its context. The antigen is unknown. The data were taken from a study of T-cell memory formation after mild COVID-19. Study at large: TCR clusters showed largely donor specificity.

This CDR3 has 12 amino acids. In germline, CDR1 is LNHDA, CDR2 SQIVND (reference sequence). The V end was cut by 3 bases, the J end by 7 bases, with 9 bases between. Study findings and constraints: SARS-CoV-2 specificity was not confirmed for second-wave clones peaking on day 37.

TCRdb reprocessed the 5' RACE reads via MiXCR and lists one record per CDR3 protein. This sample has about 82,000 distinct CDR3 sequences, with roughly 12% found just once. The source material was PBMCs or a T cell subset sorted from them (not recorded which). This receptor was taken from a man between 18 and 29 years old who had mild COVID-19 (a few samples of this study predate the infection). Cell type and time point are not known. The genes are TRBV19 and TRBJ1-1, with TRBD1 as a possible D gene (5 bases). In DNA form, the CDR3 reads TGTGCCAGTAGTATTCGGGGGAGTGAAGCTTTCTTT. It encodes CASSIRGSEAFF.